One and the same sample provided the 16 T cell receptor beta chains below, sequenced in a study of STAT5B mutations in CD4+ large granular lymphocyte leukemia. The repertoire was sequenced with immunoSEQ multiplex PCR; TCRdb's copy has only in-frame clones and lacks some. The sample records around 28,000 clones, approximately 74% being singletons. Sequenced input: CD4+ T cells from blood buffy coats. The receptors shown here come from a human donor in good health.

This chain's CDR3 is CASSPRQGGSYNEQFF. The CDR3, as DNA: TGTGCCAGCAGCCCTAGACAGGGAGGATCCTACAATGAGCAGTTCTTC. The chain recombines TRBV7-3 with TRBJ2-1, with D possibly matching TRBD1 (7 bases). The CDR3 runs to 16 residues. Trimming stripped 5 bases from V and 1 base from J, with 15 bases between. The germline V gene has CDR1 SGHTA and CDR2 FQGTGA.

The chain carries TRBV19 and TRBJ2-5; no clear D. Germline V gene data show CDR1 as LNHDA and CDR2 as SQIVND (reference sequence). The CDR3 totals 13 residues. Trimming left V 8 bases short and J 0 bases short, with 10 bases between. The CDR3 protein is CASSRLYQETQYF. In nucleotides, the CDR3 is TGTGCCAGTTCAAGGTTGTACCAAGAGACCCAGTACTTC.

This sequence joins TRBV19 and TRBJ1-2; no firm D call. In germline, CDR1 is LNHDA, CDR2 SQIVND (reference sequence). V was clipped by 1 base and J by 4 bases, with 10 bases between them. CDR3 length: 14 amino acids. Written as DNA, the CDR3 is TGTGCCAGTAGTATAGCTACCACGGGCTATGGCTACACCTTC. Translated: CASSIATTGYGYTF.

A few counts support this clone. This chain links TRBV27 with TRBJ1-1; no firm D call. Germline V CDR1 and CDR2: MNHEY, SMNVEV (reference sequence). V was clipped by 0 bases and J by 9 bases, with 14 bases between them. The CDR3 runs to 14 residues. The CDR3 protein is CASSLSKDASKAFF. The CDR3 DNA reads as TGTGCCAGCAGTTTATCGAAGGACGCCTCGAAAGCTTTCTTT.

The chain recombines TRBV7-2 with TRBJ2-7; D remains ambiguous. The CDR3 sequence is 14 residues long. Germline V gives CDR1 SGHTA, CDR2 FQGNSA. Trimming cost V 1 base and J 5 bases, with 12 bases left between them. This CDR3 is CASSLVPSPHEQYV. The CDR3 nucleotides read TGTGCCAGCAGCTTAGTCCCCTCGCCTCACGAGCAGTACGTC.

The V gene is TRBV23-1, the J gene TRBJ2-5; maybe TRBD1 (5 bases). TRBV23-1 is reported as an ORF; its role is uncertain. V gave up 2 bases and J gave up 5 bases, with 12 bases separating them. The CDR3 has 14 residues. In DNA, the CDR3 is TGCGCCAGCAGTCAAGGGCAGGGCGTCGAGACCCAGTACTTC. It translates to CASSQGQGVETQYF.

The DNA for the CDR3 is TGTGCCAGCTCACCTGGTCCCATATACCAAGAGACCCAGTACTTC. Translated, it gives CASSPGPIYQETQYF. The rearrangement uses TRBV18 and TRBJ2-5; D not certain. The CDR3 runs to 15 residues. Deletions cut 3 bases from V and 0 bases from J, with 11 bases between. Looked up from germline, CDR1 is KGHSH and CDR2 is LQKENI.

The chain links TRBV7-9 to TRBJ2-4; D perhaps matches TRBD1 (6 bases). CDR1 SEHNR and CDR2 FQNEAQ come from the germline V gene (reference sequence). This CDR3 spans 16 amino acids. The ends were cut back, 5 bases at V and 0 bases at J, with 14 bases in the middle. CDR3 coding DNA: TGTGCCAGCAGCCACGGACAGCTACTAGCCAAAAACATTCAGTACTTC. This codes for CASSHGQLLAKNIQYF.

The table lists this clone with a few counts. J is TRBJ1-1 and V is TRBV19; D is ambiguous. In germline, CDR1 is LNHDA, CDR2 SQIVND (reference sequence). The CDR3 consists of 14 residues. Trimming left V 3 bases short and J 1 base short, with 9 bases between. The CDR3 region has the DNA TGTGCCAGTAGTATCGGCGTCCCGAACACTGAAGCTTTCTTT. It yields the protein CASSIGVPNTEAFF. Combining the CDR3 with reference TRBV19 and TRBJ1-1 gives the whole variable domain DGGITQSPKYLFRKEGQNVTLSCEQNLNHDAMYWYRQDPGQGLRLIYYSQIVNDFQKGDIAEGYSVSREKKESFPLTVTSAQKNPTAFYLCASSIGVPNTEAFFGQGTRLTVV.

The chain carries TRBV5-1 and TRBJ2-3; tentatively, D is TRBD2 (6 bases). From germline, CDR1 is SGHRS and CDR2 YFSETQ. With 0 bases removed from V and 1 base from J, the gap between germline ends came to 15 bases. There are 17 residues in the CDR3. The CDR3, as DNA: TGCGCCAGCAGCTTGGACGACATCGGAGGGGGCACAGATACGCAGTATTTT. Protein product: CASSLDDIGGGTDTQYF.

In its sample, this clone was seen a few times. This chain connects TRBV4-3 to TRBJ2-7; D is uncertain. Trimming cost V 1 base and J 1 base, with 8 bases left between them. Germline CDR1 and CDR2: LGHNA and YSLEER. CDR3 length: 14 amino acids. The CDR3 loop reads CASSQGAWSYEQYF. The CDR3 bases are TGCGCCAGCAGCCAAGGGGCCTGGTCCTACGAGCAGTACTTC.

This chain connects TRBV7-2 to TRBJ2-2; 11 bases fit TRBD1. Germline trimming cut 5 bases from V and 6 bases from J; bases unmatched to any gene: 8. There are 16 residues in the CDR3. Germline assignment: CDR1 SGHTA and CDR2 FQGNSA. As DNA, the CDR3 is TGTGCCAGCAGCCCCGACGGACAGGGGGCGTCCGGGGAGCTGTTTTTT. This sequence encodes CASSPDGQGASGELFF.

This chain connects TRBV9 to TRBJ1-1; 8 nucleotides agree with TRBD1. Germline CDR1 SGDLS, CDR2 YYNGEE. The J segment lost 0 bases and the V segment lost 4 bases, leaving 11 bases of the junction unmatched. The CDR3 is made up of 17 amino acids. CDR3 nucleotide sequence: TGTGCCAGCAGCCCTCGACGACAGGGGATGATGAACACTGAAGCTTTCTTT. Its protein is CASSPRRQGMMNTEAFF.

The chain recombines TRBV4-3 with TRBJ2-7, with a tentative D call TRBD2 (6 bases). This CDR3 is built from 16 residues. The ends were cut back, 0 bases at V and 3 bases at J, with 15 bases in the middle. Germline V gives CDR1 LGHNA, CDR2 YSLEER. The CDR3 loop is CASSQESTGLIYEQYF. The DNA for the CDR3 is TGCGCCAGCAGCCAAGAGAGTACGGGACTGATCTACGAGCAGTACTTC.

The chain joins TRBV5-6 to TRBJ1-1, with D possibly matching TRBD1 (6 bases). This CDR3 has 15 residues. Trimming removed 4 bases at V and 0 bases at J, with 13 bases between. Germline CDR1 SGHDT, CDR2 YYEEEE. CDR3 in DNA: TGTGCCAGCAGCCCAGCCGACAGGCTGAACACTGAAGCTTTCTTT. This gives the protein CASSPADRLNTEAFF.

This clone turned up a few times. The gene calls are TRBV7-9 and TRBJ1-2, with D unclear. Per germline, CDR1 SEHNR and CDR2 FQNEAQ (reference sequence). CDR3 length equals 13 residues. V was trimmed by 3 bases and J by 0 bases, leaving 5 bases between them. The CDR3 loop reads CASSLGANYGYTF. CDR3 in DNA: TGTGCCAGCAGCTTGGGAGCTAACTATGGCTACACCTTC.